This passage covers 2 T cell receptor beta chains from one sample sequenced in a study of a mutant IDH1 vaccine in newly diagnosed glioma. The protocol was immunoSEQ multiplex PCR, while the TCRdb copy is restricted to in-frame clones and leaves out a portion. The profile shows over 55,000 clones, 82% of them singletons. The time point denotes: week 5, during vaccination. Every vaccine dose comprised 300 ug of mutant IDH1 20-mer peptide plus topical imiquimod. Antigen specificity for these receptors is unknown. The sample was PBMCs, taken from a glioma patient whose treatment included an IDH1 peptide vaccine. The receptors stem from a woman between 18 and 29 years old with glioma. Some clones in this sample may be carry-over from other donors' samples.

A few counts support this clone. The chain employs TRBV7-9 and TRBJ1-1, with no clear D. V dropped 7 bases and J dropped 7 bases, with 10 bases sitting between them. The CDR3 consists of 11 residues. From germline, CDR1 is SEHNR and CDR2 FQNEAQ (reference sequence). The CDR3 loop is CASTMLNEAFF. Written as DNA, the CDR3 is TGTGCCAGCACCATGCTCAATGAAGCTTTCTTT.

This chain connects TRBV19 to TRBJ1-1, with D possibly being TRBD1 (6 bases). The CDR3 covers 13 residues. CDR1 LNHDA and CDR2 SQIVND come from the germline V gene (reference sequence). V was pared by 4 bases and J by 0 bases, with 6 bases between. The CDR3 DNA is TGTGCCAGTAGTAGACAGGTGAACACTGAAGCTTTCTTT. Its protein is CASSRQVNTEAFF.